This TCR beta chain was found in a study of blood T cell repertoires in COVID-19. Overall study context: Acute and convalescent COVID-19 samples came from the United States, Italy and Spain. Sources were T cells, B-cell-depleted T cells, or PBMCs; the material itself was cDNA or gDNA.

In the original processing: Estimates of nucleated cell counts were drawn from the amplification of reference gene primers. Generated by immunoSEQ multiplex PCR, the TCRdb table keeps only in-frame clones and is missing some. D and trimming come from the DNA, and the V and J calls and clone size come from that table. Altogether 100,000 to 150,000 clones are present, roughly 86% being singletons, with the ten largest covering approximately 5%. The ends were cut back, 7 bases at V and 6 bases at J, with 18 bases in the middle. Germline assignment: CDR1 SNHLY and CDR2 FYNNEI. The CDR3 consists of 15 residues.

Specimen: peripheral blood. The rearrangement joins TRBV2 to TRBJ2-2; TRBD2 might be the D (6 bases). This receptor was taken from a human donor in a cohort sampled during active COVID-19. In DNA form, the CDR3 reads TGTGCCAGCACCCAGGACCTCGGAGGGGCCGGGGAGCTGTTTTTT. Translating gives CASTQDLGGAGELFF.